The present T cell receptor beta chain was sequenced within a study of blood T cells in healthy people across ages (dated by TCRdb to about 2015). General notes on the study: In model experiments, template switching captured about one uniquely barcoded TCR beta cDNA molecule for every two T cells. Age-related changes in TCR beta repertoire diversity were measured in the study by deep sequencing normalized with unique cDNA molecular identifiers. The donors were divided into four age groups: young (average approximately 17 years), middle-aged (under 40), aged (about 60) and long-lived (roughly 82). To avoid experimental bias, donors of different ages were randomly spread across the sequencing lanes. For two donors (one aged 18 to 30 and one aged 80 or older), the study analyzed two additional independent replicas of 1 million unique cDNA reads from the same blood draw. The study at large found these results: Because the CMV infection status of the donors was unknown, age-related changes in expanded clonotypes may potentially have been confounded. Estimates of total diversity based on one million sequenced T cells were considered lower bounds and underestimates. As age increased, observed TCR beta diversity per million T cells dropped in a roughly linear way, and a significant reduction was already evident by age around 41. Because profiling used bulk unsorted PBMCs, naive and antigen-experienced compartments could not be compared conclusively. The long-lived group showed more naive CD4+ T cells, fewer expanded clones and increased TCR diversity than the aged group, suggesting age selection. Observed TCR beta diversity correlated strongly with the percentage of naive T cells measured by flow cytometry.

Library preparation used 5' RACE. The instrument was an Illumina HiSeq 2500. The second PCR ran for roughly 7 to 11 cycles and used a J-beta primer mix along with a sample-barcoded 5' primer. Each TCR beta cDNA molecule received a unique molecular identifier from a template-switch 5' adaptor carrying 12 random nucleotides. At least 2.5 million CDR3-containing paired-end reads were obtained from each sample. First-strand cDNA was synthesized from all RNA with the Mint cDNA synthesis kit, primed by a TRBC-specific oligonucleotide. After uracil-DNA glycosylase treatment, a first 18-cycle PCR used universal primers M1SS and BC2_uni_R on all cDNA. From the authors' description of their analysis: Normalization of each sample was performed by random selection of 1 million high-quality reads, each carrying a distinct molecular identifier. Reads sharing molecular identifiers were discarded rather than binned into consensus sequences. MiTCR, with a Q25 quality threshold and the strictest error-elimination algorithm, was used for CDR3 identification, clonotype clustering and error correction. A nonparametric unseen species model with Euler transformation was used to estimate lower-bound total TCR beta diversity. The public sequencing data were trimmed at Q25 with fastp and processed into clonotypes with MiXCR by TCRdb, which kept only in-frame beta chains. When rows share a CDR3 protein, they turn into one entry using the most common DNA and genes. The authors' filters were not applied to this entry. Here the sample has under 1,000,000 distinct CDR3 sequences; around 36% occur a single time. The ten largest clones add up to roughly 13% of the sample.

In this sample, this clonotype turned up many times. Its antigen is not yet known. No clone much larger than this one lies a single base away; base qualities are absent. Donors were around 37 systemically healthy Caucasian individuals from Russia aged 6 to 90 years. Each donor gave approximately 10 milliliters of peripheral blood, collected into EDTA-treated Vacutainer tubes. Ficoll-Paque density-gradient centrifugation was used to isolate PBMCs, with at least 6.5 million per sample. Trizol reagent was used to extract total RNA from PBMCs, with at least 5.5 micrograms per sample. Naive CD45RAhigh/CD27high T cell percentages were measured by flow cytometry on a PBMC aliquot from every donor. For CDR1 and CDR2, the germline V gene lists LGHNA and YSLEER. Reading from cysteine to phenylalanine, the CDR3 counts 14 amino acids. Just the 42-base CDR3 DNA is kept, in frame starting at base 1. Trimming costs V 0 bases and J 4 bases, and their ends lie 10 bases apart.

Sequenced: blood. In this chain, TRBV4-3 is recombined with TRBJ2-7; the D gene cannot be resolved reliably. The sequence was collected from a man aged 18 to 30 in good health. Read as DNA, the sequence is TGCGCCAGCAGCCAAGAGCAGGTTGGGTACGAGCAGTACTTC. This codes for CASSQEQVGYEQYF.